This passage covers 28 T cell receptor beta chains from one sample sequenced in a study of STAT3 mutations in large granular lymphocyte leukemia. Repertoires were generated with immunoSEQ multiplex PCR, while TCRdb's copy carries only in-frame clones and drops some. The table includes approximately 4,100 clones, about four fifths detected once. Points from the study as a whole: Every T-cell large granular lymphocyte leukemia patient had at least one immunodominant TCR beta clonotype.

These receptors are not linked to any known antigen. Sequenced input: peripheral blood mononuclear cells. These receptor sequences come from a man aged 40-49 years with T-cell large granular lymphocyte leukemia. Some clones in this sample may be carry-over from other donors' samples.

The chain couples TRBV28 to TRBJ1-5, with D perhaps matching TRBD1 (5 bases). The germline V gene encodes CDR1 MDHEN and CDR2 SYDVKM. The CDR3 totals 15 residues. V was clipped by 1 base and J by 1 base, with 8 bases between them. The CDR3 coding sequence is TGTGCCAGCAGTTTATTGGGGGAAAGCAATCAGCCCCAGCATTTT. Translating it yields CASSLLGESNQPQHF.

The rearrangement links TRBV5-4 to TRBJ2-7; the match to TRBD2 covers 13 bases. CDR3 length: 15 amino acids. The V gene end was trimmed by 4 bases and the J gene end by 3 bases; junction bases not matched to a gene: 4. Germline V lookup: CDR1 SGHNT, CDR2 YYREEE (reference sequence). This chain's CDR3 is CASSRTSGGLYEQYF. Here the CDR3 DNA reads TGTGCCAGCAGCCGGACTAGCGGGGGACTCTACGAGCAGTACTTC.

The genes are TRBV18 and TRBJ1-1, with TRBD1 matching over 9 bases. The germline V gene encodes CDR1 KGHSH and CDR2 LQKENI. The junction had 5 bases not matched to a gene; V was cut back by 4 bases and J by 5 bases. The CDR3 extends over 14 amino acids. The DNA of the CDR3 is TGTGCCAGCTCACTACGACAGGGGGGGACTGAAGCTTTCTTT. It encodes CASSLRQGGTEAFF. Supplemented by reference TRBV18 and TRBJ1-1, the full variable domain reads NAGVMQNPRHLVRRRGQEARLRCSPMKGHSHVYWYRQLPEEGLKFMVYLQKENIIDESGMPKERFSAEFPKEGPSILRIQQVVRGDSAAYFCASSLRQGGTEAFFGQGTRLTVV.

This chain connects TRBV30 to TRBJ1-2, with D possibly being TRBD1 (6 bases). Trimming shortened V by 2 bases and J by 7 bases, and 14 bases separated the two germline ends. The CDR3 loop spans 13 amino acids. The V gene's germline CDR1 is GTSNPN and CDR2 SVGIG (reference sequence). CDR3: CAWSPGGLSGYTF. CDR3 bases: TGTGCCTGGAGTCCCGGGGGGCTAAGTGGCTACACCTTC.

V usage is TRBV28 and J usage is TRBJ2-7; a possible D gene is TRBD2 (5 bases). In germline, CDR1 is MDHEN, CDR2 SYDVKM. The length of the CDR3 is 15 residues. V was shortened by 3 bases and J by 3 bases, with 15 bases between the two germline ends. CDR3 loop: CASSFEGLSIYEQYF. The CDR3 DNA reads as TGTGCCAGCAGTTTCGAGGGCCTCTCTATCTACGAGCAGTACTTC.

V gene TRBV5-1 combines with J gene TRBJ1-1; tentatively, D is TRBD1 (6 bases). The CDR3 covers 14 residues. Germline lookup yields CDR1 SGHRS and CDR2 YFSETQ. The V gene lost 3 bases and the J gene lost 5 bases, with 14 bases spanning the gap. This CDR3 reads CASSWAGGTTEAFF. The DNA of the CDR3 is TGCGCCAGCAGCTGGGCGGGGGGCACAACTGAAGCTTTCTTT.

This clone was counted between two and nine times. The chain is built from TRBV29-1 and TRBJ1-2; possibly TRBD1 for D (5 bases). Germline V gene sequence: CDR1 SQVTM, CDR2 ANQGSEA. Trimming removed 0 bases from V and 4 bases from J, with 12 bases in between. This CDR3 has 14 amino acids. The CDR3: CSVEDQGDSYGYTF. The CDR3 bases are TGCAGCGTTGAAGATCAGGGAGACTCCTATGGCTACACCTTC. Full variable domain (missing parts from reference TRBV29-1 and TRBJ1-2): SAVISQKPSRDICQRGTSLTIQCQVDSQVTMMFWYRQQPGQSLTLIATANQGSEATYESGFVIDKFPISRPNLTFSTLTVSNMSPEDSSIYLCSVEDQGDSYGYTFGSGTRLTVV.

The chain couples TRBV28 to TRBJ2-3; no definite D call. Germline V gene lookup returns CDR1 MDHEN and CDR2 SYDVKM. CDR3 length: 12 amino acids. V was cut by 5 bases and J by 6 bases, with 9 bases left in between. The CDR3 loop reads CASSPNYDTQYF. In DNA form, the CDR3 reads TGTGCCAGCAGTCCGAATTATGATACGCAGTATTTT.

This clone came up once. The CDR3 sequence is CASSYNPSRGDEQYF. The CDR3 bases are TGTGCCAGCAGTTATAATCCGAGTCGGGGTGACGAGCAGTACTTC. V is TRBV6-5 and J is TRBJ2-7; tentative D call: TRBD2 (5 bases). Germline CDR1 MNHEY, CDR2 SVGAGI. The V gene lost 3 bases and the J gene lost 5 bases, with 17 bases spanning the gap. CDR3 length: 15 amino acids.

The chain has TRBV18 and TRBJ1-1; maybe TRBD1 (5 bases). The V end lost 3 bases, the J end lost 1 base, and 15 bases lay between the germline ends. Germline V gives CDR1 KGHSH, CDR2 LQKENI. This CDR3 is built from 16 residues. The CDR3 protein is CASSPSWGRGNTEAFF. CDR3 sequence (DNA): TGTGCCAGCTCACCGAGTTGGGGGAGAGGGAACACTGAAGCTTTCTTT.

The chain combines TRBV18 with TRBJ2-2, with D perhaps being TRBD1 or TRBD2 (5 bases each). The germline V gene has CDR1 KGHSH and CDR2 LQKENI. Trimming left V 3 bases short and J 0 bases short, with 11 bases between. This CDR3 has 16 residues. CDR3 protein: CASSPPGRPNTGELFF. The CDR3 DNA reads as TGTGCCAGCTCACCGCCGGGACGGCCGAACACCGGGGAGCTGTTTTTT.

The chain combines TRBV7-9 with TRBJ2-5, with D hard to call. The V and J ends lost 9 bases and 0 bases respectively, with 8 bases between them. Germline assignment: CDR1 SEHNR and CDR2 FQNEAQ (reference sequence). This CDR3 comprises 12 residues. CDR3 sequence reads: CASTEYQETQYF. DNA for the CDR3: TGTGCCAGTACAGAGTACCAAGAGACCCAGTACTTC.

This clone was detected only a few times. This chain connects TRBV7-3 to TRBJ1-6, with a possible D match to TRBD1 (5 bases). The germline gives CDR1 SGHTA, CDR2 FQGTGA. V was cut by 4 bases and J by 12 bases, with 10 bases left in between. The CDR3 is 12 residues long. In nucleotides, the CDR3 is TGTGCCAGCAGCTCCCAGGGACTACCCCTCCACTTT. Its translation: CASSSQGLPLHF.

This chain joins TRBV2 and TRBJ2-7; D ambiguous. Deletions cut 8 bases from V and 0 bases from J, with 8 bases between. The CDR3 extends over 12 amino acids. Germline assignment: CDR1 SNHLY and CDR2 FYNNEI. This chain's CDR3 is CASFIVSYEQYF. Written as DNA, the CDR3 is TGTGCCAGCTTTATAGTCTCCTACGAGCAGTACTTC.

This clone has just a few counts. The chain employs TRBV6-6 and TRBJ2-7; TRBD2 is a possible D gene (7 bases). This CDR3 comprises 12 residues. With 10 bases removed from V and 7 bases from J, the gap between germline ends came to 17 bases. In germline, CDR1 is MNHNY, CDR2 SVGAGI (reference sequence). CDR3 nucleotides: TGTGCCACACAATGGGGGGGCGGAGAGCAGTACTTC. Translated: CATQWGGGEQYF.

This chain joins TRBV5-4 and TRBJ2-4; D is perhaps TRBD1 (7 bases). Germline V lookup: CDR1 SGHNT, CDR2 YYREEE (reference sequence). Trimming left V 4 bases short and J 5 bases short, with 19 bases between. This CDR3 comprises 16 residues. DNA of the CDR3: TGTGCCAGCAGCGATGGAGGGGACAGCCTGGAAAACATTCAGTACTTC. It yields the protein CASSDGGDSLENIQYF.

This rearrangement joins TRBV13 to TRBJ1-2; D unresolved. The germline gives CDR1 PRHDT, CDR2 FYEKMQ (reference sequence). Deletions cut 5 bases from V and 0 bases from J, with 13 bases between. The CDR3 is made up of 15 amino acids. The CDR3, as DNA: TGTGCCAGCAGCAGAGGGAGGCCCCCTAACTATGGCTACACCTTC. Protein sequence: CASSRGRPPNYGYTF.

The chain joins TRBV29-1 to TRBJ1-2, with D perhaps matching TRBD1 (5 bases). Germline CDR1 reads SQVTM; CDR2 reads ANQGSEA. The V end was cut by 5 bases, the J end by 5 bases, with 9 bases between. This CDR3 contains 11 residues. The CDR3 region has the DNA TGCAGCGTTACCGGGACTTATGGCTACACCTTC. Amino acid sequence: CSVTGTYGYTF.

CDR3 protein: CASSLDTGNYGYTF. The CDR3 nucleotides are TGCGCCAGCAGCTTGGATACAGGGAACTATGGCTACACCTTC. The gene calls are TRBV5-1 and TRBJ1-2; D might be TRBD1 (6 bases). The CDR3 has 14 amino acids. The V gene's germline CDR1 is SGHRS and CDR2 YFSETQ. With 0 bases removed from V and 2 bases from J, the gap between germline ends came to 8 bases.

This sequence joins TRBV9 and TRBJ2-7, with 9 positions matching TRBD2. Trimming removed 4 bases from V and 2 bases from J; junction bases left unmatched: 7. The germline gives CDR1 SGDLS, CDR2 YYNGEE. CDR3 length: 15 amino acids. CDR3 nucleotides: TGTGCCAGCAGCCTCAGCGGGGGGCCGCCCTACGAGCAGTACTTC. It is translated as CASSLSGGPPYEQYF.

This clone was found once. The V gene is TRBV5-5, the J gene TRBJ1-2; D ambiguous. V was trimmed by 1 base and J by 0 bases, leaving 10 bases between them. The germline CDR1 and CDR2 sequences are SGHKS and YYEKEE (reference sequence). This CDR3 is 15 amino acids long. The CDR3 DNA is TGTGCCAGCAGCTTGTTACATTACGCTAACTATGGCTACACCTTC. This sequence encodes CASSLLHYANYGYTF.

The J gene is TRBJ2-3, the V gene TRBV28; D possibly matches TRBD1 or TRBD2 (5 bases each). CDR1 MDHEN and CDR2 SYDVKM come from the germline V gene. V shed 5 bases and J shed 4 bases, with 13 bases lying between them. The CDR3 has 14 residues. CDR3 protein: CASSPLGRADTQYF. CDR3 nucleotides: TGTGCCAGCAGTCCCTTGGGACGGGCAGATACGCAGTATTTT. The variable domain in full, with the rest retrieved from reference TRBV28 and TRBJ2-3, is DVKVTQSSRYLVKRTGEKVFLECVQDMDHENMFWYRQDPGLGLRLIYFSYDVKMKEKGDIPEGYSVSREKKERFSLILESASTNQTSMYLCASSPLGRADTQYFGPGTRLTVL.

This clone has a single count. The chain links TRBV6-5 to TRBJ1-1; 7 bases match TRBD1. Germline-derived CDR1 and CDR2 are MNHEY and SVGAGI. V lost 6 bases, J lost 1 base, and 5 bases stayed unmatched. This CDR3 has 14 residues. The DNA of the CDR3 is TGTGCCAGCAGGTACAGGGGACAGAACACTGAAGCTTTCTTT. It yields the protein CASRYRGQNTEAFF.

The chain has TRBV5-6 and TRBJ2-3, with D possibly matching TRBD1 (6 bases). Germline CDR1 is SGHDT and CDR2 is YYEEEE. V lost 5 bases, J lost 8 bases, and 15 bases lay in between. CDR3 length: 13 amino acids. CDR3 nucleotides: TGTGCCAGCAGACTGGTGAGGGGGTTTACGCAGTATTTT. It yields the protein CASRLVRGFTQYF.

This clone was detected only once. This chain joins TRBV11-2 and TRBJ2-6; D not certain. CDR3 length: 13 amino acids. Germline V gene sequence: CDR1 SGHAT, CDR2 FQNNGV. V shed 0 bases and J shed 5 bases, with 2 bases lying between them. This chain's CDR3 is CASSLERANVLTF. CDR3 coding DNA: TGTGCCAGCAGCTTAGAACGGGCCAACGTCCTGACTTTC.

In this sample, this clone turned up a few times. This rearrangement joins TRBV4-2 to TRBJ1-6, with D tentatively TRBD1 (5 bases). This CDR3 is built from 15 residues. The germline gives CDR1 LGHNA, CDR2 YNFKEQ. Trimming removed 1 base from V and 10 bases from J, with 14 bases in between. CDR3 sequence (DNA): TGTGCCAGCAGCCAAGCATTAGTCGGGGGGTCACCCCTCCACTTT. Translating it yields CASSQALVGGSPLHF.

V usage is TRBV4-1 and J usage is TRBJ1-1; D is ambiguous. Germline CDR1 MGHRA, CDR2 YSYEKL. The CDR3 contains 15 residues. Trimming left V 1 base short and J 6 bases short, with 15 bases between. CDR3 sequence: CASSQVLVLGAEAFF. The CDR3 DNA reads TGCGCCAGCAGCCAAGTACTCGTACTCGGGGCTGAAGCTTTCTTT.

The chain joins TRBV4-3 to TRBJ1-2, with a possible D match to TRBD1 (5 bases). Germline CDR1 is LGHNA and CDR2 is YSLEER. V was pared by 0 bases and J by 3 bases, with 14 bases between. CDR3 size: 16 residues. The CDR3 DNA is TGCGCCAGCAGCCAAGATGTCGGGGGTTGGGACTATGGCTACACCTTC. It encodes CASSQDVGGWDYGYTF.